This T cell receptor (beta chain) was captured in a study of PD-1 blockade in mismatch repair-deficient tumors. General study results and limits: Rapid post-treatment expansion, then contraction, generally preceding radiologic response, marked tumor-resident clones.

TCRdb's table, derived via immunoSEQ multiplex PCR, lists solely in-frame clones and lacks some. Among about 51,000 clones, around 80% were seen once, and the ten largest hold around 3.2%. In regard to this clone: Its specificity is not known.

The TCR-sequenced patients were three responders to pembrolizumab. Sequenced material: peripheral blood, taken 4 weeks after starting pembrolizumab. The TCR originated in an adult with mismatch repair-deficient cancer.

CDR3 bases: TGTGCCAGCAGCTCCAGGGGATCTGGAAACACCATATATTTT. Amino acid sequence: CASSSRGSGNTIYF. V gene TRBV5-4 combines with J gene TRBJ1-3; D is possibly TRBD1 (6 bases). V lost 3 bases to trimming and J lost 1 base, with 8 bases between them. The CDR3 totals 14 residues. Germline lookup yields CDR1 SGHNT and CDR2 YYREEE (reference sequence).